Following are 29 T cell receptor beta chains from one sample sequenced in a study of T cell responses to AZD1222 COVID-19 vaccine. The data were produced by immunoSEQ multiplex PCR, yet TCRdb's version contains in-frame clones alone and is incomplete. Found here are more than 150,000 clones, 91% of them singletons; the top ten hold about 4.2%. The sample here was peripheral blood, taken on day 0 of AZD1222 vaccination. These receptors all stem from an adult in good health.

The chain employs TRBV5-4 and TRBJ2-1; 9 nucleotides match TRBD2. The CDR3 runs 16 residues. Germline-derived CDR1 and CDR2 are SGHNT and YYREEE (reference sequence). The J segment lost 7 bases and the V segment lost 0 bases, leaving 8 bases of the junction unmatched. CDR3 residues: CASSLGGGRARNEQFF. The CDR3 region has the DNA TGTGCCAGCAGCTTGGGGGGCGGGAGGGCCAGGAATGAGCAGTTCTTC.

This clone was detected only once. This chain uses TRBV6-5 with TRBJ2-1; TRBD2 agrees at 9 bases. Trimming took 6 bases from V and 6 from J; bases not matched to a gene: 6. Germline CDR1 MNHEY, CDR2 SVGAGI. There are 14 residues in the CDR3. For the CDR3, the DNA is TGTGCCAGCAGATCCCCGGGACTAGCCAATGAGCAGTTCTTC. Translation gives CASRSPGLANEQFF.

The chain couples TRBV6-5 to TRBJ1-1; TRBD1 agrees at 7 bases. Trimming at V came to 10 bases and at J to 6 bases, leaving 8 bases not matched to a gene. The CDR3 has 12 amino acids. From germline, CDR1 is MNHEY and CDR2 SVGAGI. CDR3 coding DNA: TGTGCCATTTCCTCCGGGACAGCTGAAGCTTTCTTT. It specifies CAISSGTAEAFF.

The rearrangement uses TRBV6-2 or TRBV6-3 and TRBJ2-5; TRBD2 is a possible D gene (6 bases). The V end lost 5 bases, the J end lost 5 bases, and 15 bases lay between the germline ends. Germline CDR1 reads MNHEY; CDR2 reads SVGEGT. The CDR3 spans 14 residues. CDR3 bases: TGTGCCAGCAGTGCCCGACTAGAAGGGGAGACCCAGTACTTC. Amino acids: CASSARLEGETQYF.

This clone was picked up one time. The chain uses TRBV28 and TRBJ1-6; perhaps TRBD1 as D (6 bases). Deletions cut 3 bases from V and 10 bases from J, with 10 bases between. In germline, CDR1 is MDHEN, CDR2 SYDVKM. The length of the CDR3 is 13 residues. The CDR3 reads CASSFQGRSPLHF. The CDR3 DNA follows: TGTGCCAGCAGTTTTCAGGGGCGATCACCCCTCCACTTT.

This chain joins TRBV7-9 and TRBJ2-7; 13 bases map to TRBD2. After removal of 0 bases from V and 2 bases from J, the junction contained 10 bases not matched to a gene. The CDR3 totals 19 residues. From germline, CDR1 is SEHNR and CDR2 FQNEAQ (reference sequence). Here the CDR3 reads CASSLAQGTSGTRTYEQYF. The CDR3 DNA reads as TGTGCCAGCAGCTTAGCGCAAGGGACTAGCGGGACCAGAACCTACGAGCAGTACTTC.

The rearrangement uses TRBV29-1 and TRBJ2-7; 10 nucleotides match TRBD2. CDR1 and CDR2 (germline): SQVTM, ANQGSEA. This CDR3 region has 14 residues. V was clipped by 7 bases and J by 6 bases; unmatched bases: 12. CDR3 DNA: TGCAGCGCTCGCGATAGCGGGAGGTTTAGCGAGCAGTACTTC. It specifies CSARDSGRFSEQYF.

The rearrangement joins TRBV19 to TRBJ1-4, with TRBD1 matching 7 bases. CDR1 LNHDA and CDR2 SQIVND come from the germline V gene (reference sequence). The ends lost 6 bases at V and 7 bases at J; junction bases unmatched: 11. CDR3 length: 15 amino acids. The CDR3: CASSSLDRVLEKLFF. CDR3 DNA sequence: TGTGCCAGTAGCTCTCTCGACAGGGTTCTTGAAAAACTGTTTTTT. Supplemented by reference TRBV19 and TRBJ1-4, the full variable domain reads DGGITQSPKYLFRKEGQNVTLSCEQNLNHDAMYWYRQDPGQGLRLIYYSQIVNDFQKGDIAEGYSVSREKKESFPLTVTSAQKNPTAFYLCASSSLDRVLEKLFFGSGTQLSVL.

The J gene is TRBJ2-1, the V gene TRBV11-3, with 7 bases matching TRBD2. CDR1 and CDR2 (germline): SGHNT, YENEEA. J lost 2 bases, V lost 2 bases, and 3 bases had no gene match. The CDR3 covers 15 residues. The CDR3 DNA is TGTGCCAGCAGCTTATCTAGCGGCCCCTACAATGAGCAGTTCTTC. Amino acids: CASSLSSGPYNEQFF.

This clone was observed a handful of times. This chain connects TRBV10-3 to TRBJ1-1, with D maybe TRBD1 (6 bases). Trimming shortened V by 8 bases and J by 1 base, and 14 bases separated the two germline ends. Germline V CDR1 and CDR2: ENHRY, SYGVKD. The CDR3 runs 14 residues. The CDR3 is CAIAVGGPNTEAFF. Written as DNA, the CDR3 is TGTGCCATCGCGGTTGGGGGGCCGAACACTGAAGCTTTCTTT.

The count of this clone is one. The CDR3 coding sequence is TGTGCCAGCAGTGTTACCGGGACAGCGAACACTGAAGCTTTCTTT. Protein product: CASSVTGTANTEAFF. This chain joins TRBV2 and TRBJ1-1, with TRBD1 matching 7 bases. Germline V gene lookup returns CDR1 SNHLY and CDR2 FYNNEI. V trimming: 4 bases; J trimming: 1 base; junction bases outside the gene matches: 6. This CDR3 has 15 amino acids.

CDR3 nucleotide sequence: TGCGCCAGCAGGGGACTCGCCGGGGAGCTGTTTTTT. It yields the protein CASRGLAGELFF. The V call is TRBV4-3, the J call TRBJ2-2; D might be TRBD2 (6 bases). This CDR3 has 12 amino acids. Germline CDR1 reads LGHNA; CDR2 reads YSLEER. V was shortened by 6 bases and J by 6 bases, with 8 bases between the two germline ends.

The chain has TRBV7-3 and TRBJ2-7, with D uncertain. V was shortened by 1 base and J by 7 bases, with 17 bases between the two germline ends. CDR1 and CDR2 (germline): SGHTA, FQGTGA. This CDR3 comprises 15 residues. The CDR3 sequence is CASSLNVGSNPEQYF. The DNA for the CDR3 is TGTGCCAGCAGCTTAAACGTGGGCTCAAACCCAGAGCAGTACTTC.

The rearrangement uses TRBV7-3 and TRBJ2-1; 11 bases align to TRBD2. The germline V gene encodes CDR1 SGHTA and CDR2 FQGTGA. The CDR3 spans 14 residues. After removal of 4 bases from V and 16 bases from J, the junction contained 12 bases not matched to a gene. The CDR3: CASSSGTSGGTSFF. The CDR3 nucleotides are TGTGCCAGCAGCTCCGGGACTAGCGGCGGTACGTCATTCTTC.

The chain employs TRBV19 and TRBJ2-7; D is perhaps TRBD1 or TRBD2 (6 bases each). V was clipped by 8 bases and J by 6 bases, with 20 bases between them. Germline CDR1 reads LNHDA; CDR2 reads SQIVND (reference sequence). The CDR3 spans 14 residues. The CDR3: CASSLGGGGPEQYF. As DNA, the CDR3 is TGTGCCAGTTCCTTAGGGGGAGGAGGTCCCGAGCAGTACTTC.

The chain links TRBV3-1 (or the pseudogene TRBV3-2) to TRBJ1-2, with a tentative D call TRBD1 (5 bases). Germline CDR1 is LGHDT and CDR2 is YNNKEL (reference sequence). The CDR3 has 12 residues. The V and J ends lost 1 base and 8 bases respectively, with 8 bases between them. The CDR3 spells CASSQGQWGYTF. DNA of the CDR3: TGTGCCAGCAGCCAAGGACAGTGGGGCTACACCTTC.

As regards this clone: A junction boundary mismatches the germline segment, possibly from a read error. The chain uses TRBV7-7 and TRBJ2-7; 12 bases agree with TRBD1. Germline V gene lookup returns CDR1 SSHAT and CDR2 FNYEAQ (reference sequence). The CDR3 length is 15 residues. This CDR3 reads CASSPGQGALEEQYF. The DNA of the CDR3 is TGTGCTAGCAGCCCGGGACAGGGGGCCTTGGAAGAGCAGTACTTC.

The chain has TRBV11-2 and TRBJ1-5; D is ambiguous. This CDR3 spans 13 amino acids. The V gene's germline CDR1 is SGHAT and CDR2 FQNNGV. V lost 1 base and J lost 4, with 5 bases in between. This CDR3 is CASSLGLNQPQHF. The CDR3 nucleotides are TGTGCCAGCAGCTTAGGCTTAAATCAGCCCCAGCATTTT. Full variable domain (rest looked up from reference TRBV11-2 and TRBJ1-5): EAGVAQSPRYKIIEKRQSVAFWCNPISGHATLYWYQQILGQGPKLLIQFQNNGVVDDSQLPKDRFSAERLKGVDSTLKIQPAKLEDSAVYLCASSLGLNQPQHFGDGTRLSIL.

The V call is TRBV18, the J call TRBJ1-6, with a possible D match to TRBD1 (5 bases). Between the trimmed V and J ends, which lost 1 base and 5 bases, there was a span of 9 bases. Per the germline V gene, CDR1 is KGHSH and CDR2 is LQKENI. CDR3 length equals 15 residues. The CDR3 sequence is CASSPQQGDNSPLHF. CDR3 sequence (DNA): TGTGCCAGCTCACCACAGCAGGGTGATAATTCACCCCTCCACTTT.

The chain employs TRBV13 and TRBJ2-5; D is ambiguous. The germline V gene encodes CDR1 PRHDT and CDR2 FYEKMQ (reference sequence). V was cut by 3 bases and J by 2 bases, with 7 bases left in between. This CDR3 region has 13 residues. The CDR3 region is CASSFQQQETQYF. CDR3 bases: TGTGCCAGCAGCTTCCAACAGCAAGAGACCCAGTACTTC.

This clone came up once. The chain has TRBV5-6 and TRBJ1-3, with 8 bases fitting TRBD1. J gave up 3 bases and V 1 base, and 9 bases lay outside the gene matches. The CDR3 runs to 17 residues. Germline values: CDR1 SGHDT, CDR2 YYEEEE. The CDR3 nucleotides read TGTGCCAGCAGCTTGCACGGACAGGGACTAAGTGGAAACACCATATATTTT. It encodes CASSLHGQGLSGNTIYF.

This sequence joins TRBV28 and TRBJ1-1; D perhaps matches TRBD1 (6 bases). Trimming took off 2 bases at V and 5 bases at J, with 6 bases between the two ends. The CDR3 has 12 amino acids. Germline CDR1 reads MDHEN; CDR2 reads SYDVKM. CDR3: CASSLGQTEAFF. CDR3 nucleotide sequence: TGTGCCAGCAGTTTAGGACAGACTGAAGCTTTCTTT.

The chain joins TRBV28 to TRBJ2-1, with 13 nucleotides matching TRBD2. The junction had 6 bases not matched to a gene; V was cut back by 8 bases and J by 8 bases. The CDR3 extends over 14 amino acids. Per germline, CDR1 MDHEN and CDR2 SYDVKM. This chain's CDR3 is CASGTSGRAHEQFF. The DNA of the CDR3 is TGTGCCAGCGGAACTAGCGGGAGGGCTCATGAGCAGTTCTTC.

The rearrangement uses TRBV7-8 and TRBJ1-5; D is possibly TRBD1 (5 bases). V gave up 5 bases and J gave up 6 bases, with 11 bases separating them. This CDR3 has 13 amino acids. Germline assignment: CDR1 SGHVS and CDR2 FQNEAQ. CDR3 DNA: TGTGCCAGCAGCGTATCAAGGGGTCAGCCCCAGCATTTT. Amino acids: CASSVSRGQPQHF. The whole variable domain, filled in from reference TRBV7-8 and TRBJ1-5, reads GAGVSQSPRYKVAKRGQDVALRCDPISGHVSLFWYQQALGQGPEFLTYFQNEAQLDKSGLPSDRFFAERPEGSVSTLKIQRTQQEDSAVYLCASSVSRGQPQHFGDGTRLSIL.

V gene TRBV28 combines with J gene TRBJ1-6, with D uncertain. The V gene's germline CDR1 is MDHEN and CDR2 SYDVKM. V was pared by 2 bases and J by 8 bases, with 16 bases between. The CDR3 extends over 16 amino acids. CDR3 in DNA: TGTGCCAGCAGTTTAAAAAGCCACCGGGGTGATTCACCCCTCCACTTT. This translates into CASSLKSHRGDSPLHF.

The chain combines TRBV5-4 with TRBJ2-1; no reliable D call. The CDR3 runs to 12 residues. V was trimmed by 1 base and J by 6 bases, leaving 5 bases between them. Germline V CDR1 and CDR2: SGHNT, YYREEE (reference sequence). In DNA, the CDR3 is TGTGCCAGCAGCTTGTTGACCAATGAGCAGTTCTTC. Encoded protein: CASSLLTNEQFF. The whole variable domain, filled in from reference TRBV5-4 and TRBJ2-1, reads ETGVTQSPTHLIKTRGQQVTLRCSSQSGHNTVSWYQQALGQGPQFIFQYYREEENGRGNFPPRFSGLQFPNYSSELNVNALELDDSALYLCASSLLTNEQFFGPGTRLTVL.

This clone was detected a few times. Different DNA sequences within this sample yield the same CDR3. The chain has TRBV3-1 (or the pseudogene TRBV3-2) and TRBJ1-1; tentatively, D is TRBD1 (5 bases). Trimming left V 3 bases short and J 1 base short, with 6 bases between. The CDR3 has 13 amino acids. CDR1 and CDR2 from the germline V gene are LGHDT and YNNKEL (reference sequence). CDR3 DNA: TGTGCCAGCAGCCAGGGGGAGAACACTGAAGCTTTCTTT. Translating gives CASSQGENTEAFF.

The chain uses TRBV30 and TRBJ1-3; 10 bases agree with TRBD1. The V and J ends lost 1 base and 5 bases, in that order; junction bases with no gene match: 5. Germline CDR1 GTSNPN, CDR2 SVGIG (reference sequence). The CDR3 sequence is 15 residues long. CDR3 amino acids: CAWSAWDRGRNTIYF. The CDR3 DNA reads TGTGCCTGGAGTGCTTGGGACAGGGGTCGAAACACCATATATTTT.

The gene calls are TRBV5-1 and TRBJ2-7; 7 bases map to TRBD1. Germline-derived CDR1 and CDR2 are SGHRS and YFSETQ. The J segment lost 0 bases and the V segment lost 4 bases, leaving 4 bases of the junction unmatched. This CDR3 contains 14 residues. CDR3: CASSLGTVSYEQYF. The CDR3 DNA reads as TGCGCCAGCAGCCTCGGGACAGTCTCCTACGAGCAGTACTTC.